This TCR beta chain stems from a study of blood T cell repertoires in COVID-19. CDR1 and CDR2 from the germline V gene are KGHSH and LQKENI. J lost 8 bases, V lost 5 bases, and 9 bases had no gene match. CDR3 length: 14 residues. Method: immunoSEQ multiplex PCR; TCRdb's copy keeps in-frame clones and lacks some. This table has tens of thousands of clones, around three quarters appearing once. The rearrangement joins TRBV18 to TRBJ1-1; 9 bases fit TRBD1. The origin of this receptor is a man between 60 and 75 years old with active or convalescent COVID-19. The sequencing input was peripheral blood. CDR3 amino acids: CASSSGTGQPEAFF. CDR3 DNA: TGTGCCAGCTCATCCGGGACAGGGCAACCCGAAGCTTTCTTT.